The clone carrying this TCR beta chain was found once. The data are from a study of T cell changes during pregnancy in multiple sclerosis. Measured with immunoSEQ multiplex PCR; TCRdb has only the in-frame clones, and not every one. Among over 35,000 clones listed, roughly 91% were seen once. Germline lookup yields CDR1 SGHRS and CDR2 YFSETQ. Trimming shortened V by 5 bases and J by 6 bases, and 10 bases separated the two germline ends. There are 12 residues in the CDR3. The source of this sequence is a female donor in good health, enrolled as a control in a pregnancy study. The chain employs TRBV5-1 and TRBJ2-3; D might be TRBD1 (5 bases). The source material was CD4+ T cells from peripheral blood mononuclear cells, sampled in the second trimester of pregnancy. This chain's CDR3 is CASRGAADTQYF. The DNA of the CDR3 is TGCGCCAGCAGAGGGGCCGCGGATACGCAGTATTTT. The variable domain in full, with the rest retrieved from reference TRBV5-1 and TRBJ2-3, is KAGVTQTPRYLIKTRGQQVTLSCSPISGHRSVSWYQQTPGQGLQFLFEYFSETQRNKGNFPGRFSGRQFSNSRSEMNVSTLELGDSALYLCASRGAADTQYFGPGTRLTVL.